This T cell receptor (beta chain) comes out of a study of Ad26.COV2.S vaccination and SARS-CoV-2 variants. The CDR3 has 14 amino acids. Trimming removed 5 bases from V and 6 bases from J, with 16 bases in between. Germline V CDR1 and CDR2: MNHEY, SVGEGT. The method was immunoSEQ multiplex PCR; TCRdb's version includes in-frame clones alone and lacks a portion of them. The top ten hold under 2% of the sample, which has some 400,000 clones, approximately 91% seen once. As to treatment: some 19 received Ad26.COV2.S at low or high dose, single or two shots; several received placebo; per-sample allocation not given. Collection of samples fell on day 63 after the first vaccine or placebo injection.

This chain joins TRBV6-2 or TRBV6-3 and TRBJ1-2; D remains ambiguous. The sequences come from peripheral blood, collected in a trial of Ad26.COV2.S vaccine versus placebo. This receptor was obtained from a person aged 18-65 years who received the Ad26.COV2.S COVID-19 vaccine or a placebo. CDR3 region: CASSHWTTSNGYTF. The CDR3 DNA reads TGTGCCAGCAGTCACTGGACCACCAGCAATGGCTACACCTTC.